This T cell receptor (beta chain) was retrieved from a study of T-cell memory formation after mild COVID-19. This clonotype turned up a few times. From 5'RACE with constant-segment primers came TCR alpha and TCR beta cDNA libraries that carried sample barcodes and UMIs. TCRdb re-analysed the 5' RACE reads in MiXCR, keeping a single row per CDR3 protein. The data hold approximately 350,000 distinct CDR3 sequences, with over 10% observed a single time. The sample taken for sequencing was PBMCs or a T cell subset sorted from them (not recorded which). The receptor was derived from a young man who had mild COVID-19 (a few samples of this study predate the infection). Cell type and time point are not known.

This CDR3 is CASSRTIAAGELFF. The CDR3 bases are TGTGCCAGTAGTCGCACCATAGCTGCCGGGGAGCTGTTTTTT. The J gene is TRBJ2-2, the V gene TRBV19; D remains ambiguous. From germline, CDR1 is LNHDA and CDR2 SQIVND (reference sequence). Trimming removed 5 bases at V and 6 bases at J, with 13 bases between. This CDR3 comprises 14 residues.